Following are 14 T cell receptor beta chains from one sample sequenced in a study of a mutant IDH1 vaccine in newly diagnosed glioma. The assay was immunoSEQ multiplex PCR, and TCRdb's table has in-frame clones only and misses some. The profile shows tens of thousands of clones, roughly 90% of them singletons. Regarding time point: week 47, end of study. Topical imiquimod was applied with each vaccine dose, which held 300 ug of mutant IDH1 20-mer peptide. Their specific antigens are unknown. The specimen comprised PBMCs, sampled from a glioma patient whose treatment included an IDH1 peptide vaccine. The receptors were gathered from a man aged 35 to 55 with glioma.

The rearrangement uses TRBV27 and TRBJ2-3; 12 nucleotides align to TRBD2. Germline assignment: CDR1 MNHEY and CDR2 SMNVEV (reference sequence). V lost 7 bases and J lost 5; bases outside the gene matches: 4. The CDR3 is 14 amino acids. The CDR3 reads CASTLTSGRDTQYF. CDR3 bases: TGTGCCAGCACCTTGACTAGCGGGAGAGATACGCAGTATTTT.

V usage is TRBV6-1 and J usage is TRBJ1-1; D remains ambiguous. The ends were cut back, 1 base at V and 2 bases at J, with 5 bases in the middle. The CDR3 loop spans 13 amino acids. CDR1 and CDR2 (germline): MNHNS, SASEGT. The CDR3 DNA reads TGTGCCAGCAGTGAAGTGGGTAACACTGAAGCTTTCTTT. It is translated as CASSEVGNTEAFF.

This chain joins TRBV4-1 and TRBJ1-1; D might be TRBD1 (5 bases). Germline V gives CDR1 MGHRA, CDR2 YSYEKL. V was shortened by 6 bases and J by 4 bases, with 21 bases between the two germline ends. This CDR3 is 16 amino acids long. The CDR3 coding sequence is TGCGCCAGCAGGGAGGTGGGCAGATCTAGGGGCACTGAAGCTTTCTTT. It specifies CASREVGRSRGTEAFF.

The chain recombines TRBV10-3 with TRBJ2-6; D not resolved. The CDR3 covers 17 residues. The ends were cut back, 0 bases at V and 2 bases at J, with 11 bases in the middle. Germline V CDR1 and CDR2: ENHRY, SYGVKD. CDR3 nucleotide sequence: TGTGCCATCAGTGAGTCCAGGATAAGTGCTGGGGCCAACGTCCTGACTTTC. Translation gives CAISESRISAGANVLTF.

This clone was recorded a few times. V and J are TRBV11-3 and TRBJ2-1; 8 bases match TRBD2. The trim removed 1 base at V and 2 bases at J, leaving 7 bases unmatched. The CDR3 is 17 residues long. Germline CDR1 is SGHNT and CDR2 is YENEEA. CDR3 coding DNA: TGTGCCAGCAGCTTAGGGGTAGCGGGATCACCCTACAATGAGCAGTTCTTC. Amino acids: CASSLGVAGSPYNEQFF.

The V gene is TRBV6-5, the J gene TRBJ1-1; D call uncertain. The V and J ends lost 0 bases and 3 bases respectively, with 11 bases between them. Germline V gene lookup returns CDR1 MNHEY and CDR2 SVGAGI. There are 15 residues in the CDR3. In DNA form, the CDR3 reads TGTGCCAGCAGTTACTCGTTTTCTGGAGACACTGAAGCTTTCTTT. Translating it yields CASSYSFSGDTEAFF.

This chain links TRBV7-8 with TRBJ2-7; 7 bases line up with TRBD1. The CDR3 has 16 residues. CDR1 and CDR2 from the germline V gene are SGHVS and FQNEAQ. V was pared by 0 bases and J by 3 bases, with 8 bases of the junction left unmatched. The CDR3: CASSLAYRGNVYEQYF. CDR3 in DNA: TGTGCCAGCAGCTTAGCATACAGGGGAAACGTCTACGAGCAGTACTTC.

The chain joins TRBV6-1 to TRBJ2-1, with D hard to call. V was trimmed by 1 base and J by 1 base, leaving 8 bases between them. CDR1 is MNHNS and CDR2 is SASEGT in the germline V gene. CDR3 length: 15 amino acids. The CDR3 loop is CASSEETPSYNEQFF. For the CDR3, the DNA is TGTGCCAGCAGTGAAGAAACACCATCCTACAATGAGCAGTTCTTC.

This chain joins TRBV11-3 and TRBJ2-7, with 7 bases that match TRBD2. Germline CDR1 and CDR2: SGHNT and YENEEA. The V segment lost 5 bases and the J segment 7 bases; nucleotides outside the gene matches: 14. The CDR3 has 15 amino acids. As DNA, the CDR3 is TGTGCCAGCAGCCCCCCGGCAAGTTGGGGGGGGGAGCAGTACGTC. Its protein is CASSPPASWGGEQYV.

Concerning this clone: The junction does not match germline at one end; this may be a read error. The chain recombines TRBV18 with TRBJ2-1; unclear D gene. The CDR3 is made up of 15 amino acids. Germline V CDR1 and CDR2: KGHSH, LQKENI. The CDR3 reads CASSPPLLSYNEQFF. Written as DNA, the CDR3 is TGTGCCAGCTCCCCACCCTTATTATCCTACAATGAGCAGTTCTTC.

The table lists this clone with a count of one. The genes are TRBV19 and TRBJ1-4; 10 bases are a match to TRBD1. CDR3 length: 15 amino acids. The germline V gene encodes CDR1 LNHDA and CDR2 SQIVND (reference sequence). Trimming cost V 5 bases and J 5 bases; bases outside gene matches: 5. The chain's CDR3 is CASSELGQGNEKLFF. The CDR3 DNA reads as TGTGCCAGTAGTGAACTGGGACAGGGGAATGAAAAACTGTTTTTT.

The rearrangement links TRBV28 to TRBJ2-5, with TRBD1 as a possible D gene (5 bases). V dropped 5 bases and J dropped 5 bases, with 15 bases sitting between them. This CDR3 is 14 amino acids long. Germline V lookup: CDR1 MDHEN, CDR2 SYDVKM. The CDR3 region has the DNA TGTGCCAGCAGTACAGGTTCACCCCGGGAGACCCAGTACTTC. Protein: CASSTGSPRETQYF.

The rearrangement links TRBV19 to TRBJ2-3, with D possibly being TRBD1 (6 bases). V lost 4 bases, J lost 5 bases, and 16 bases lay in between. This CDR3 is built from 15 residues. Germline V gene data show CDR1 as LNHDA and CDR2 as SQIVND (reference sequence). CDR3 sequence reads: CASSKSEGDIDTQYF. CDR3 in DNA: TGTGCCAGTAGTAAGAGTGAGGGGGACATAGATACGCAGTATTTT.

The chain recombines TRBV5-1 with TRBJ2-5, with D possibly matching TRBD2 (5 bases). Germline V gene lookup returns CDR1 SGHRS and CDR2 YFSETQ. The CDR3 covers 12 residues. V lost 5 bases to trimming and J lost 3 bases, with 8 bases between them. The CDR3 DNA reads TGCGCCAGCAGGGACTCCAAAGAGACCCAGTACTTC. Protein: CASRDSKETQYF. The full variable domain, in which reference TRBV5-1 and TRBJ2-5 provide the parts outside the CDR3, is KAGVTQTPRYLIKTRGQQVTLSCSPISGHRSVSWYQQTPGQGLQFLFEYFSETQRNKGNFPGRFSGRQFSNSRSEMNVSTLELGDSALYLCASRDSKETQYFGPGTRLLVL.